What follows are 22 T cell receptor beta chains derived from one specimen sequenced in a study of CD8 T cells in ankylosing spondylitis. Their recognized antigens are unknown. TCRdb reprocessed the 5' RACE reads with MiXCR, giving one entry per CDR3 protein. The table records some 240,000 distinct CDR3 sequences, around 6.6% of them present only once. Study-level findings and limits: Seemingly characteristic of ankylosing spondylitis blood was a TCR beta motif consisting of under 10 highly homologous variants.

Sequenced input: blood, either unsorted or a sorted T cell fraction (not recorded which). The receptors were sampled from a male donor with ankylosing spondylitis.

V and J are TRBV20-1 and TRBJ2-3; no clear D gene. V lost 7 bases, J lost 4 bases, and 15 bases lay in between. This CDR3 is built from 13 residues. CDR1 and CDR2 from the germline V gene are DFQATT and SNEGSKA (reference sequence). The CDR3 nucleotides read TGCAGTGTTGGAGAATTTGTGGCAGATACGCAGTATTTT. This codes for CSVGEFVADTQYF.

The rearrangement uses TRBV20-1 and TRBJ1-3, with a possible D match to TRBD1 (5 bases). Between the trimmed V and J ends, which lost 0 bases and 0 bases, there was a span of 12 bases. There are 16 residues in the CDR3. Germline V gene lookup returns CDR1 DFQATT and CDR2 SNEGSKA (reference sequence). This CDR3 is CSAREGGLGSGNTIYF. CDR3 sequence (DNA): TGCAGTGCTAGAGAGGGGGGACTCGGCTCTGGAAACACCATATATTTT.

In its sample, this clonotype was seen many times. The V gene is TRBV29-1, the J gene TRBJ2-3, with 7 bases that match TRBD2. The germline gives CDR1 SQVTM, CDR2 ANQGSEA. This CDR3 has 15 residues. Trimming removed 2 bases from V and 0 bases from J; junction bases left unmatched: 5. The CDR3 sequence is CSVESSGASTDTQYF. The DNA of the CDR3 is TGCAGCGTTGAATCGAGCGGGGCTAGCACAGATACGCAGTATTTT.

The V gene is TRBV20-1, the J gene TRBJ1-1; D gene ambiguous. Per the germline V gene, CDR1 is DFQATT and CDR2 is SNEGSKA (reference sequence). The germline V and J ends were trimmed by 5 bases and 2 bases, with 21 bases remaining between them. The CDR3 has 16 residues. CDR3 amino acids: CSAEAGPVRTNTEAFF. DNA of the CDR3: TGCAGTGCTGAGGCGGGTCCCGTCCGAACAAACACTGAAGCTTTCTTT.

This clonotype was detected ten times or more. The chain recombines TRBV28 with TRBJ2-5; 9 bases are a match to TRBD1. Germline assignment: CDR1 MDHEN and CDR2 SYDVKM. The CDR3 contains 15 residues. V dropped 5 bases and J dropped 2; count of bases not matched to a gene: 6. CDR3 bases: TGTGCCAGCAGTCCGGGGACAGGGCCTCAAGAGACCCAGTACTTC. As protein: CASSPGTGPQETQYF.

This clonotype was detected a few times. CDR3 sequence reads: CASSYGTELYEQYF. CDR3 sequence (DNA): TGTGCCAGCAGTTACGGGACAGAGCTTTACGAGCAGTACTTC. The chain carries TRBV6-5 and TRBJ2-7; TRBD1 agrees at 7 bases. The J segment lost 4 bases and the V segment lost 2 bases, leaving 5 bases of the junction unmatched. Germline-derived CDR1 and CDR2 are MNHEY and SVGAGI. This CDR3 is built from 14 residues.

This clonotype occurred many times. The chain uses TRBV6-1 and TRBJ2-5; D perhaps matches TRBD1 (5 bases). In germline, CDR1 is MNHNS, CDR2 SASEGT. The CDR3 is made up of 16 amino acids. V shed 6 bases and J shed 5 bases, with 22 bases lying between them. In DNA, the CDR3 is TGTGCCAGCAGAGGGCAGGGAAATTATATTGGGGAGACCCAGTACTTC. It encodes CASRGQGNYIGETQYF.

This clonotype was counted only a few times. The V gene is TRBV6-2 or TRBV6-3, the J gene TRBJ2-7; D possibly matches TRBD1 or TRBD2 (5 bases each). Looked up from germline, CDR1 is MNHEY and CDR2 is SVGEGT. This CDR3 comprises 13 residues. V lost 0 bases, J lost 5 bases, and 8 bases lay in between. The chain's CDR3 is CASSYSRGNEQYF. The CDR3 nucleotides read TGTGCCAGCAGTTACTCGAGGGGCAACGAGCAGTACTTC.

This clonotype was seen many times. The rearrangement joins TRBV4-3 to TRBJ2-1; 16 nucleotides align to TRBD2. Unmatched junction bases numbered 6, after V lost 4 bases and J lost 6 bases. From germline, CDR1 is LGHNA and CDR2 YSLEER. This CDR3 comprises 17 residues. The CDR3 DNA follows: TGCGCCAGCAGCCCCGGGACTAGCGGGAGGGCCCCCAATGAGCAGTTCTTC. Its translation is CASSPGTSGRAPNEQFF.

The table lists this clonotype with many counts. The chain carries TRBV27 and TRBJ2-1, with 12 bases matching TRBD2. The junction had 8 bases not matched to a gene; V was cut back by 5 bases and J by 9 bases. CDR3 length: 15 amino acids. Germline values: CDR1 MNHEY, CDR2 SMNVEV (reference sequence). The DNA for the CDR3 is TGTGCCAGCAGTCCTGGGACTAGCGGGTACGGTGAGCAGTTCTTC. The encoded protein is CASSPGTSGYGEQFF.

The chain links TRBV11-2 to TRBJ2-7; TRBD2 agrees at 8 bases. J lost 4 bases, V lost 5 bases, and 7 bases had no gene match. The CDR3 totals 14 residues. The germline gives CDR1 SGHAT, CDR2 FQNNGV. The CDR3: CASSRPGLGYEQYF. CDR3 nucleotides: TGTGCCAGCAGCCGGCCGGGACTAGGTTACGAGCAGTACTTC.

This clonotype was seen only a few times. A read error may explain this, as a much larger clone is one base away. The CDR3 carries no conserved terminal phenylalanine or tryptophan, so it likely arises from a read error. V usage is TRBV11-2 and J usage is TRBJ2-7; unclear D gene. With 0 bases removed from V and 4 bases from J, the gap between germline ends came to 7 bases. Germline assignment: CDR1 SGHAT and CDR2 FQNNGV. The CDR3 extends over 13 amino acids. CDR3 nucleotide sequence: TGTGCCAGCAGCTTAGAAAGGGATTACGAGCAGTACCTC. Translation gives CASSLERDYEQYL.

This clonotype was recorded at least ten times. V gene TRBV18 combines with J gene TRBJ1-5; 8 nucleotides match TRBD1. Unmatched junction bases numbered 5, after V lost 3 bases and J lost 7 bases. Germline V lookup: CDR1 KGHSH, CDR2 LQKENI. CDR3 length: 14 amino acids. Written as DNA, the CDR3 is TGTGCCAGCTCACCGGACAGGGCTGGACAGCCCCAGCATTTT. This codes for CASSPDRAGQPQHF.

This clonotype was recorded at least ten times. The chain combines TRBV28 with TRBJ1-5, with D unclear. The CDR3 loop spans 15 amino acids. Germline V gene sequence: CDR1 MDHEN, CDR2 SYDVKM. Trimming pared 4 bases from V and 0 bases from J, leaving 10 bases between. This chain's CDR3 is CASSSYGNSNQPQHF. The CDR3 nucleotides read TGTGCCAGCAGTTCGTACGGCAATAGCAATCAGCCCCAGCATTTT.

The chain carries TRBV11-2 and TRBJ1-5; D possibly corresponds to TRBD1 (6 bases). V lost 5 bases, J lost 2 bases, and 16 bases lay in between. Germline V gene sequence: CDR1 SGHAT, CDR2 FQNNGV. This CDR3 region has 16 residues. The CDR3 DNA is TGTGCCAGCAGCCTGCAAGGGGGGAATGGCAATCAGCCCCAGCATTTT. Its translation: CASSLQGGNGNQPQHF.

This clonotype has ten or more counts. The CDR3 protein is CSAMQAFSSYNEQFF. The CDR3 DNA reads as TGCAGTGCTATGCAGGCCTTTAGCTCCTACAATGAGCAGTTCTTC. V is TRBV20-1 and J is TRBJ2-1; the D is unclear. CDR1 and CDR2 (germline): DFQATT, SNEGSKA (reference sequence). The V end lost 4 bases, the J end lost 0 bases, and 13 bases lay between the germline ends. This CDR3 region has 15 residues.

This clonotype occurred a few times. The V gene is TRBV7-9, the J gene TRBJ1-1; 10 bases line up with TRBD1. Germline CDR1 and CDR2: SEHNR and FQNEAQ (reference sequence). Trimming cost V 5 bases and J 3 bases; bases outside gene matches: 12. This CDR3 spans 17 amino acids. The CDR3 protein is CASSPVTGGDGDTEAFF. CDR3 nucleotide sequence: TGTGCCAGCAGCCCAGTGACAGGGGGCGATGGGGACACTGAAGCTTTCTTT.

In this sample, this clonotype turned up many times. The chain is built from TRBV15 and TRBJ2-3; 9 bases match TRBD2. The CDR3 loop spans 17 amino acids. Looked up from germline, CDR1 is LNHNV and CDR2 is YYDKDF (reference sequence). The ends lost 4 bases at V and 2 bases at J; junction bases unmatched: 10. The CDR3 spells CATSIFAGGPTTDTQYF. CDR3 coding DNA: TGTGCCACCAGCATTTTTGCGGGAGGGCCGACCACAGATACGCAGTATTTT. Based on the CDR3 plus reference TRBV15 and TRBJ2-3, the full variable domain is DAMVIQNPRYQVTQFGKPVTLSCSQTLNHNVMYWYQQKSSQAPKLLFHYYDKDFNNEADTPDNFQSRRPNTSFCFLDIRSPGLGDTAMYLCATSIFAGGPTTDTQYFGPGTRLTVL.

This clonotype was detected ten times or more. This chain joins TRBV28 and TRBJ1-1, with 7 bases fitting TRBD1. Germline CDR1 reads MDHEN; CDR2 reads SYDVKM. The CDR3 spans 14 residues. V dropped 6 bases and J dropped 5; count of bases not matched to a gene: 9. As DNA, the CDR3 is TGTGCCAGCAGCTTGCACAGGGGAGGTACTGAAGCTTTCTTT. This gives the protein CASSLHRGGTEAFF.

This clonotype was seen many times. This sequence joins TRBV20-1 and TRBJ2-7, with TRBD1 identical over 7 bases. The germline gives CDR1 DFQATT, CDR2 SNEGSKA (reference sequence). CDR3 size: 13 residues. V lost 4 bases and J lost 4; bases outside the gene matches: 7. CDR3 region: CSATQGPNYEQYF. The DNA for the CDR3 is TGCAGTGCTACACAGGGGCCGAATTACGAGCAGTACTTC.

This clonotype was counted ten times or more. The gene calls are TRBV28 and TRBJ1-6; no clear D gene. The CDR3 sequence is 14 residues long. CDR1 and CDR2 from the germline V gene are MDHEN and SYDVKM. Trimming left V 3 bases short and J 0 bases short, with 3 bases between. In DNA, the CDR3 is TGTGCCAGCAGTTTCTTCTCCTATAATTCACCCCTCCACTTT. It specifies CASSFFSYNSPLHF.

This clonotype was observed a handful of times. The rearrangement uses TRBV12-5 and TRBJ1-1; 10 bases are shared with TRBD1. This CDR3 has 14 residues. V was clipped by 5 bases and J by 5 bases; unmatched bases: 5. Germline CDR1 reads LGHNT; CDR2 reads FRNRAP. This CDR3 is CASGRDRGGTEAFF. As DNA, the CDR3 is TGTGCTAGTGGTCGGGACAGGGGTGGTACTGAAGCTTTCTTT. The full variable domain, completed using reference TRBV12-5 and TRBJ1-1, is DARVTQTPRHKVTEMGQEVTMRCQPILGHNTVFWYRQTMMQGLELLAYFRNRAPLDDSGMPKDRFSAEMPDATLATLKIQPSEPRDSAVYFCASGRDRGGTEAFFGQGTRLTVV.